The 12 T cell receptor beta chains below come from one sample, sequenced in a study of blood T cell repertoires in COVID-19. Only in-frame clones appear in the TCRdb table, and some are missing; sequencing was by immunoSEQ multiplex PCR. The table has some 200,000 clones, approximately 86% seen once. The sample comprised PBMCs or T cells enriched from blood (not recorded which). The source of these receptors is a man younger than 30 with acute COVID-19.

The CDR3 protein is CSVSQGNNYGYTF. CDR3 DNA sequence: TGCAGCGTTTCACAGGGGAATAACTATGGCTACACCTTC. This chain connects TRBV29-1 to TRBJ1-2; TRBD1 matches 7 bases. J gave up 1 base and V 5 bases, and 4 bases lay outside the gene matches. This CDR3 has 13 amino acids. Germline-derived CDR1 and CDR2 are SQVTM and ANQGSEA.

The chain links TRBV28 to TRBJ2-1, with D unclear. There are 15 residues in the CDR3. Germline CDR1 MDHEN, CDR2 SYDVKM. Trimming removed 7 bases from V and 0 bases from J, with 13 bases in between. The CDR3 sequence: CASKMAEISYNEQFF. In nucleotides, the CDR3 is TGTGCCAGCAAGATGGCGGAGATCTCCTACAATGAGCAGTTCTTC.

This chain connects TRBV3-1 (or the pseudogene TRBV3-2) to TRBJ2-3, with TRBD2 identical over 11 bases. Germline lookup yields CDR1 LGHDT and CDR2 YNNKEL (reference sequence). The CDR3 has 19 residues. Trimming removed 2 bases from V and 4 bases from J; junction bases left unmatched: 14. The CDR3 protein is CASSQSSGPSGRLPDTQYF. CDR3 sequence (DNA): TGTGCCAGCAGCCAATCATCAGGGCCTAGCGGGAGGCTCCCAGATACGCAGTATTTT.

This chain joins TRBV12-2 and TRBJ2-7; the table's D call, TRBD1, has no DNA check behind it. TRBV12-2 is shown as a pseudogene. The CDR3 spans 15 residues. CDR3 region: CASRLAQGVRVEQYF. In nucleotides, the CDR3 is TGTGCAAGTCGCTTAGCGCAGGGGGTTCGTGTAGAGCAGTACTTC.

The gene calls are TRBV5-1 and TRBJ2-3; 7 positions agree with TRBD2. The CDR3 has 15 residues. After removal of 5 bases from V and 2 bases from J, the junction contained 8 bases not matched to a gene. Per the germline V gene, CDR1 is SGHRS and CDR2 is YFSETQ. The CDR3 coding sequence is TGCGCCAGCAGAGAATCAAGCGGGGTCACAGATACGCAGTATTTT. Its protein is CASRESSGVTDTQYF.

This chain links TRBV5-4 with TRBJ2-2; 14 nucleotides agree with TRBD2. J was trimmed by 5 bases and V by 2 bases; bases with no gene match: 8. The germline V gene has CDR1 SGHNT and CDR2 YYREEE (reference sequence). This CDR3 has 18 amino acids. The DNA for the CDR3 is TGTGCCAGCAGCTTCGGGGGACTAGCGGGAGTAGGGACCGGGGAGCTGTTTTTT. Protein product: CASSFGGLAGVGTGELFF.

The rearrangement uses TRBV10-3 and TRBJ1-5; a possible D gene is TRBD1 (6 bases). V was shortened by 4 bases and J by 4 bases, with 11 bases between the two germline ends. The CDR3 spans 14 residues. The germline CDR1 and CDR2 sequences are ENHRY and SYGVKD. The CDR3 protein is CAISGDRRNQPQHF. In nucleotides, the CDR3 is TGTGCCATCAGTGGAGACAGGAGAAATCAGCCCCAGCATTTT.

This sequence joins TRBV19 and TRBJ2-7; tentative D call: TRBD2 (5 bases). CDR1 and CDR2 from the germline V gene are LNHDA and SQIVND (reference sequence). CDR3 size: 12 residues. Trimming took 6 bases from V and 0 from J, leaving 6 bases between them. The CDR3 sequence: CASSGNSYEQYF. The CDR3 DNA follows: TGTGCCAGTAGCGGGAACTCCTACGAGCAGTACTTC.

The chain has TRBV28 and TRBJ2-1; TRBD2 aligns across 14 bases. The J segment lost 3 bases and the V segment lost 4 bases, leaving 11 bases of the junction unmatched. The CDR3 contains 19 residues. Germline V gene lookup returns CDR1 MDHEN and CDR2 SYDVKM. The CDR3 sequence is CASSSPGLAGAEFYNEQFF. In DNA, the CDR3 is TGTGCCAGCAGTTCACCGGGACTAGCGGGAGCGGAATTCTACAATGAGCAGTTCTTC.

The chain is built from TRBV19 and TRBJ2-1; the match to TRBD2 covers 9 bases. This CDR3 is built from 16 residues. Germline-derived CDR1 and CDR2 are LNHDA and SQIVND (reference sequence). The V gene end was trimmed by 5 bases and the J gene end by 4 bases; junction bases not matched to a gene: 9. The chain's CDR3 is CASSPTGLAPYNEQFF. The CDR3 DNA sequence: TGTGCCAGTAGTCCAACCGGACTAGCGCCGTACAATGAGCAGTTCTTC.

The V and J genes are TRBV28 and TRBJ1-6; no firm D call. The CDR3 extends over 13 amino acids. V was pared by 8 bases and J by 3 bases, with 8 bases between. Germline values: CDR1 MDHEN, CDR2 SYDVKM. The CDR3 here is CASVSGYNSPLHF. CDR3 DNA sequence: TGTGCCAGCGTGTCCGGCTATAATTCACCCCTCCACTTT.

In its sample, this clone was seen a few times. The chain joins TRBV28 to TRBJ1-2; TRBD1 is a possible D gene (6 bases). The germline V gene encodes CDR1 MDHEN and CDR2 SYDVKM. The CDR3 spans 14 residues. The germline V and J ends were trimmed by 4 bases and 8 bases, with 17 bases remaining between them. Here the CDR3 reads CASSSGQSNRGYTF. CDR3 sequence (DNA): TGTGCCAGCAGTTCGGGACAATCCAACCGGGGCTACACCTTC.